These T cell receptor beta chains were read from a single sample in a study of human T cells and chemical hapten exposure. From the RACE reads, TCRdb called clonotypes with MiXCR, one entry per CDR3 protein. Counted here are 300,000 to 400,000 distinct CDR3 sequences, 5.1% occurring once; the ten biggest clones make up 2.6%. This sample comprised whole blood, obtained in connection with sensitization to the hapten diphenylcyclopropenone (DPC). The receptors stem from a woman aged 45-65 years with alopecia areata. Some clones in this sample may be carry-over from other donors' samples. Both conserved end residues are part of each CDR3. Clone size is shown for a subset of rows, as once, few, many or a class of expanded clone.

v_call,j_call,clone_size,cdr3_aa
TRBV3-1,TRBJ1-5,many,CASSRGTGGDQPQHF
TRBV2,TRBJ2-1,-,CATRTDSSYNEQFF
TRBV6-5,TRBJ1-1,-,CASRPRLGSGNTEAFF
TRBV27,TRBJ2-2,-,CASSPGARELFF
TRBV15,TRBJ2-1,few,CATSRARDFYNEQFF
TRBV18,TRBJ2-2,many,CASSPSGTGPSNTGELFF
TRBV3-1,TRBJ2-7,-,CASGTSGSHEQYF
TRBV27,TRBJ2-3,-,CASSLASGVTDTQYF
TRBV14,TRBJ2-7,few,CASSHRGATIEQYF
TRBV10-2,TRBJ2-1,-,CASSATGVNEQFF
TRBV4-1,TRBJ2-3,many,CASSHSTGADTQYF
TRBV11-2,TRBJ2-5,many,CASSLDPGGTQYF
TRBV7-3,TRBJ2-3,many,CASSLTGPDTQYF
TRBV2,TRBJ1-2,many,CASSSTGSNYGYTF
TRBV12-3/TRBV12-4,TRBJ2-5,many,CASSFAGDQETQYF
TRBV3-1,TRBJ2-7,-,CASSQVRRGEQYF
TRBV4-2,TRBJ2-2,many,CASSPRLDREVPGELFF
TRBV5-5,TRBJ2-1,-,CASSNRRQGAGNEQFF
TRBV6-1,TRBJ2-1,many,CASSDGNLGLAGGNEQFF
TRBV13,TRBJ2-2,few,CASSSRTGGGELFF
TRBV30,TRBJ2-7,-,CAWSVGQVDEQYF
TRBV20-1,TRBJ2-4,few,CSAAMLAKNIQYF
TRBV5-6,TRBJ2-3,-,CASSFPGLNTDTQYF
TRBV12-3/TRBV12-4,TRBJ1-5,few,CASSLNSNNQPQHF
TRBV7-9,TRBJ2-5,many,CASSSLGSGETQYF
TRBV4-1,TRBJ2-7,many,CASSQAHTGLGEQYF
TRBV20-1,TRBJ2-7,many,CSASIGGTYEQYF
TRBV5-1,TRBJ2-4,many,CASSPLVGTGSLSAKNIQYF
TRBV6-6,TRBJ1-1,many,CASRLDPTEAFF
TRBV6-6,TRBJ1-6,few,CASSYRDLFPLHF
TRBV4-1,TRBJ2-2,-,CASSPGASGGTGNTGELFF
TRBV15,TRBJ2-3,many,CATSRAPSTDTQYF
TRBV2,TRBJ2-3,few,CASSFARRPDTQYF
TRBV25-1,TRBJ2-3,few,CASSEYKWEGRADTQYF
TRBV6-2/TRBV6-3,TRBJ1-5,-,CASSSAGGGYQPQHF
TRBV7-9,TRBJ2-3,many,CASSLSRGLGTDTQYF
TRBV5-1,TRBJ1-6,few,CASSSSTGDGSPLHF
TRBV6-2/TRBV6-3,TRBJ1-1,-,CASSYESRRVRTEAFF
TRBV27,TRBJ2-3,many,CASSFLGHEENF
TRBV6-5,TRBJ2-1,many,CASSYSRRDSYNEQFF
TRBV7-2,TRBJ2-7,few,CASSRNRGPYEQYF
TRBV20-1,TRBJ2-7,many,CSAGTSGSSYEQYF
TRBV5-5,TRBJ1-3,few,CASSPWSGNTIYF
TRBV10-3,TRBJ2-3,many,CAISVRSGVPDTQYF
TRBV7-9,TRBJ2-1,many,CASSLVVTNEQFF
TRBV7-8,TRBJ2-4,many,CASSLEGFVEGNIQYF
TRBV15,TRBJ1-1,few,CATSGRQGNTEAFF